This TCR beta chain was recovered during a study of vaccination and CD4 T cells after COVID-19 (dated by TCRdb to between 2021 and 2022). Looking at the study overall: Six males and four females were included in the convalescent cohort, with two Hispanic individuals, seven Caucasians, two Asians and one multiracial person represented. The cultures were stimulated with overlapping spike peptide pools from SARS-CoV-2 and from the common cold coronaviruses HCoV-NL63, HCoV-OC43 and HCoV-229E. Post-COVID blood samples were collected from convalescent patients a median of approximately 100 days after diagnosis, with a range of roughly 30 to 170 days. Participants received two doses of either the Pfizer-BioNTech BNT162b2 vaccine (n=8) or the Moderna mRNA-1273 vaccine (n=2). In around 10 COVID-19 convalescent patients and several infection-naive healthy vaccine recipients, researchers compared the spike-specific CD4+ TCR repertoire from before mRNA vaccination with the repertoire from after. The time from the second vaccine dose to post-vaccine blood sampling had a median of roughly 72 days and ranged from 14 to 241 days. In control cultures, a CEFX viral epitope pool was used as positive control, an HIV-1 Nef peptide pool was used as negative control, or no peptide was added. What the work shows at the level of the full study, not this receptor alone: The median count of SARS-CoV-2-reactive clonotypes went up from approximately 20 after infection to 38 after vaccination, although the change was not significant. Among convalescent patients, a median around 83% of the SARS-CoV-2-reactive clones seen after vaccination appeared only after vaccination, which suggests priming specific to the vaccine. In convalescent patients, nearly all vaccine-specific clones (304 of 307) were found to be mono-reactive for SARS-CoV-2 spike rather than cross-reactive with common cold coronaviruses. Only a relatively small number of convalescent patients were included in the study, and early timepoints following natural infection were not analyzed.

This clonotype has more than one count but fewer than ten. Its antigen is still unknown. No clone much larger than this one lies a single base away; base qualities are absent. The treatment or condition label of this sample denotes: roughly ten-day PBMC culture with coronavirus spike peptide pools or control peptides (ViraFEST assay). The study used the ViraFEST assay, which expanded antigen-specific T cells with peptide pools and then identified expanded clonotypes by TCR sequencing. The absence of prior SARS-CoV-2 infection in healthy vaccine recipients was confirmed by negative nucleocapsid antibody tests before and after vaccination. Each well held fewer than 2.5 million PBMCs cultured with 9 to 10 ug/ml peptide pools in IMDM containing approximately 5% human AB serum and roughly 10 IU/ml IL-2. Half of the culture medium was replaced with fresh IL-2-containing medium on days 3 and 7. After less than 12 days of culture, CD4+ T cells were isolated by negative selection using the EasySep CD4+ T cell isolation kit. PBMCs were separated from whole blood using Ficoll-Paque Plus gradient centrifugation and then either used fresh or cryopreserved at -140C. Each culture condition was generally run in triplicate wells.

Library preparation was by PCR. DNA from cultured CD4+ T cells underwent TCR sequencing with the Oncomine TCR Beta short-read assay at the Johns Hopkins FTIC core. The QIAamp micro DNA kit was used to extract genomic DNA from the cultured CD4+ T cells. Oncomine TCR Beta libraries from cultured CD4+ T cells were pooled using unique dual indexes and sequenced on an Illumina iSeq 100. The paper's processing steps were these. Non-productive sequences were filtered out, and CDR3s that did not start with C, did not end with F or W, or were shorter than 7 amino acids were discarded. Antigen-specific clonotypes were identified with the MANAFEST web application by comparing peptide-stimulated wells with reference and other culture wells. For a clone to be called positive, the clone needed an FDR below 0.05, an odds ratio above 5, and a productive frequency above 0.1% in at least two of three replicate wells. A clonotype was classed as cross-reactive if the clonotype showed significant expansion both in SARS-CoV-2 spike wells and in at least one common cold coronavirus spike condition. Similarity between CDR3 sequences was evaluated in R version 3.6.1 using Levenshtein distances (stringdist) and unrooted phylogenetic trees (ape). TCRdb trimmed the raw reads at Q25, called clones with MiXCR and kept productive beta chains. Under each unique CDR3 protein, matching rows form one entry showing the most common genes and DNA. The V and J calls and clone size come from TCRdb's table, not from the authors' own analysis. The sample table shows 10,000 to 15,000 distinct CDR3 sequences, and about 74% are seen once. The ten largest clones represent about 8.1% of the sample.

This TCR was sampled from a human donor who received a COVID-19 vaccine. Material: CD4+ T cells from blood, cultured in vitro, obtained after SARS-CoV-2 vaccination.

The DNA reads as follows: TGTGCCAGCAGGCCGGGACAGGGTAGGAACACTGAAGCTTTCTTT. This codes for CASRPGQGRNTEAFF. The chain employs TRBV6-1 and TRBJ1-1; the junction holds 9 bases that match TRBD1. Including cysteine and phenylalanine, the CDR3 has 15 amino acids. Here the CDR3 DNA is all that survives: 45 bases in frame from base 1. The germline V gene specifies MNHNS as CDR1 and SASEGT as CDR2. Compared with germline, V lacks 6 bases and J lacks 1 base; bases without a gene match: 6.